Below are 21 T cell receptor beta chains sequenced from a single sample in a study of blood T cell repertoires in COVID-19. The data were produced by immunoSEQ multiplex PCR, yet TCRdb's version contains in-frame clones alone and is incomplete. The table shows roughly 200,000 clones, with roughly 76% occurring only once. Sequencing was done on a sample of peripheral blood. These receptors were collected from a woman aged 45-65 years with active or convalescent COVID-19.

This rearrangement joins TRBV18 to TRBJ1-2; maybe TRBD1 (5 bases). CDR1 KGHSH and CDR2 LQKENI come from the germline V gene. The CDR3 extends over 12 amino acids. V was trimmed by 2 bases and J by 7 bases, leaving 8 bases between them. CDR3 residues: CASSPGGTGYTF. In DNA, the CDR3 is TGTGCCAGCTCACCAGGGGGGACTGGCTACACCTTC.

The gene calls are TRBV4-2 and TRBJ2-5; D is possibly TRBD2 (5 bases). Trimming pared 4 bases from V and 3 bases from J, leaving 15 bases between. CDR3 size: 15 residues. Germline CDR1 is LGHNA and CDR2 is YNFKEQ. The CDR3, as DNA: TGTGCCAGCAGCCCTCTCCCGGACTCCAAAGAGACCCAGTACTTC. Translation gives CASSPLPDSKETQYF.

This chain joins TRBV19 and TRBJ1-4; possibly TRBD1 for D (6 bases). V lost 8 bases to trimming and J lost 3 bases, with 10 bases between them. This CDR3 comprises 13 residues. Looked up from germline, CDR1 is LNHDA and CDR2 is SQIVND (reference sequence). The CDR3 sequence is CASGQSSNEKLFF. The CDR3 nucleotides read TGTGCCAGTGGACAGTCCTCTAATGAAAAACTGTTTTTT.

The V gene is TRBV21-1, the J gene TRBJ1-1; the table's D call TRBD1 went unverified against the DNA. TRBV21-1 is termed a pseudogene. The CDR3 is 15 amino acids. This chain's CDR3 is CASSKSGSSFTEAFF. Here the CDR3 DNA reads TGTGCCAGCAGCAAATCAGGCAGCTCCTTCACTGAAGCTTTCTTT.

This sequence joins TRBV30 and TRBJ2-2; TRBD1 aligns across 9 bases. Trimming cost V 5 bases and J 1 base; bases outside gene matches: 2. The germline gives CDR1 GTSNPN, CDR2 SVGIG (reference sequence). This CDR3 comprises 14 residues. The CDR3 region has the DNA TGTGCCTGGGGACAGGGGATGAACACCGGGGAGCTGTTTTTT. This codes for CAWGQGMNTGELFF. Using reference TRBV30 and TRBJ2-2 for the parts outside the CDR3, the full variable domain is SQTIHQWPATLVQPVGSPLSLECTVEGTSNPNLYWYRQAAGRGLQLLFYSVGIGQISSEVPQNLSASRPQDRQFILSSKKLLLSDSGFYLCAWGQGMNTGELFFGEGSRLTVL.

To note about this clone: Within the sample, other DNA sequences also encode this same CDR3. The chain uses TRBV27 and TRBJ2-1; 7 bases match TRBD2. CDR3 length: 16 amino acids. V lost 0 bases, J lost 0 bases, and 2 bases stayed unmatched. Germline CDR1 reads MNHEY; CDR2 reads SMNVEV (reference sequence). The CDR3 here is CASSLSGRSSYNEQFF. The CDR3 DNA is TGTGCCAGCAGTTTATCCGGGAGGAGCTCCTACAATGAGCAGTTCTTC.

This sequence joins TRBV7-9 and TRBJ2-3, with TRBD2 matching over 12 bases. Germline V gives CDR1 SEHNR, CDR2 FQNEAQ (reference sequence). This CDR3 is 16 amino acids long. The junction had 8 bases not matched to a gene; V was cut back by 5 bases and J by 5 bases. The DNA of the CDR3 is TGTGCCAGCAGCCCGCGACTAGCGGGGGAGAAAGATACGCAGTATTTT. This codes for CASSPRLAGEKDTQYF.

The J gene is TRBJ2-7, the V gene TRBV10-3; D is unclear. The CDR3 has 15 residues. The germline V gene has CDR1 ENHRY and CDR2 SYGVKD. V gave up 3 bases and J gave up 0 bases, with 12 bases separating them. The CDR3 region is CAISDSRGASYEQYF. Written as DNA, the CDR3 is TGTGCCATCAGTGATTCGCGCGGAGCCTCCTACGAGCAGTACTTC.

V and J are TRBV2 and TRBJ1-1; perhaps TRBD1 as D (6 bases). Per the germline V gene, CDR1 is SNHLY and CDR2 is FYNNEI. Trimming took off 3 bases at V and 5 bases at J, with 13 bases between the two ends. There are 14 residues in the CDR3. The CDR3: CASSDNRAVTEAFF. For the CDR3, the DNA is TGTGCCAGCAGTGATAACAGGGCGGTGACTGAAGCTTTCTTT.

This clone was counted between two and nine times. The chain recombines TRBV9 with TRBJ1-1, with D tentatively TRBD1 (6 bases). V was clipped by 10 bases and J by 4 bases, with 17 bases between them. This CDR3 contains 13 residues. Germline V gene lookup returns CDR1 SGDLS and CDR2 YYNGEE. CDR3 DNA sequence: TGTGCCTGTTGCGGGGGCGCGTTCACTGAAGCTTTCTTT. Its protein is CACCGGAFTEAFF.

The sample holds one count of this clone. The chain joins TRBV7-3 to TRBJ2-3, with 12 nucleotides matching TRBD2. The V gene's germline CDR1 is SGHTA and CDR2 FQGTGA. J lost 4 bases, V lost 3 bases, and 8 bases had no gene match. This CDR3 contains 17 residues. This chain's CDR3 is CASSFGLAGGRADTQYF. The CDR3 nucleotides read TGTGCCAGCAGCTTCGGGCTAGCGGGGGGGCGGGCAGATACGCAGTATTTT.

The chain recombines TRBV18 with TRBJ2-7; 8 bases fit TRBD1. V gave up 6 bases and J gave up 5 bases; unmatched junction bases: 6. The CDR3 is 13 residues long. CDR1 is KGHSH, CDR2 LQKENI, per germline. CDR3 DNA: TGTGCCAGCTCCCGGACAGGGATCCACGAGCAGTACTTC. Translated, it gives CASSRTGIHEQYF.

This clone was seen a handful of times. The V call is TRBV7-9, the J call TRBJ1-1; 7 bases align to TRBD1. Trimming cost V 8 bases and J 3 bases; bases outside gene matches: 9. Germline V gene lookup returns CDR1 SEHNR and CDR2 FQNEAQ (reference sequence). The CDR3 covers 14 residues. Written as DNA, the CDR3 is TGTGCCAGCGGACTGACAGGGACGGACACTGAAGCTTTCTTT. Its translation: CASGLTGTDTEAFF.

The V call is TRBV19, the J call TRBJ2-2; a possible D gene is TRBD2 (5 bases). The germline gives CDR1 LNHDA, CDR2 SQIVND (reference sequence). This CDR3 has 14 residues. Trimming removed 8 bases at V and 6 bases at J, with 16 bases between. The CDR3 nucleotides are TGTGCCAGTTCTCATCTTCTGGAGGCCGGGGAGCTGTTTTTT. Translation gives CASSHLLEAGELFF.

This chain joins TRBV7-2 and TRBJ1-5; weak D call: TRBD1 (5 bases). Germline assignment: CDR1 SGHTA and CDR2 FQGNSA. The V gene lost 4 bases and the J gene lost 6 bases, with 10 bases spanning the gap. This CDR3 has 13 amino acids. For the CDR3, the DNA is TGTGCCAGCAGCTGGGGGGGTTCTCAGCCCCAGCATTTT. Its translation: CASSWGGSQPQHF.

The gene calls are TRBV9 and TRBJ2-7, with a possible D match to TRBD2 (6 bases). Trimming took 4 bases from V and 1 from J, leaving 12 bases between them. CDR1 SGDLS and CDR2 YYNGEE come from the germline V gene. This CDR3 is 14 amino acids long. Written as DNA, the CDR3 is TGTGCCAGCAGCTCGGGACTTTCGTCCTACGAGCAGTACTTC. This codes for CASSSGLSSYEQYF.

The gene calls are TRBV10-3 and TRBJ2-6, with TRBD1 as a possible D gene (6 bases). Germline V gene lookup returns CDR1 ENHRY and CDR2 SYGVKD. V lost 2 bases, J lost 0 bases, and 8 bases lay in between. The CDR3 length is 16 residues. CDR3 coding DNA: TGTGCCATCAGTGAGGGACAGAGCTCTGGGGCCAACGTCCTGACTTTC. Amino acid sequence: CAISEGQSSGANVLTF.

This clone was seen a single time. CDR3 sequence (DNA): TGTGCCAGCAGCTTATACGGCAGGGCGTTGGCTAACTATGGCTACACCTTC. It specifies CASSLYGRALANYGYTF. V usage is TRBV7-9 and J usage is TRBJ1-2, with D maybe TRBD1 (5 bases). Germline CDR1 SEHNR, CDR2 FQNEAQ (reference sequence). The length of the CDR3 is 17 residues. Between the trimmed V and J ends, which lost 2 bases and 0 bases, there was a span of 16 bases.

This clone was seen a single time. This chain joins TRBV4-3 and TRBJ2-7, with D possibly matching TRBD2 (5 bases). The V end lost 0 bases, the J end lost 2 bases, and 14 bases lay between the germline ends. The germline V gene has CDR1 LGHNA and CDR2 YSLEER. The CDR3 covers 16 residues. In DNA, the CDR3 is TGCGCCAGCAGCCAAGATTCAGTAGGGAGAGCCTACGAGCAGTACTTC. Its protein is CASSQDSVGRAYEQYF.

The genes are TRBV9 and TRBJ1-2; 7 bases agree with TRBD1. Per germline, CDR1 SGDLS and CDR2 YYNGEE. With 0 bases clipped from V and 4 bases from J, the junction kept 6 bases outside the gene matches. This CDR3 has 15 residues. CDR3 sequence (DNA): TGTGCCAGCAGCGTAGACACAGGGGATTTCTATGGCTACACCTTC. Translating it yields CASSVDTGDFYGYTF.

This rearrangement joins TRBV2 to TRBJ1-2, with 7 bases identical to TRBD1. J was trimmed by 7 bases and V by 6 bases; bases with no gene match: 11. Germline V gene data show CDR1 as SNHLY and CDR2 as FYNNEI. This CDR3 region has 14 residues. The CDR3 loop is CASSPGTAGGGYTF. The DNA for the CDR3 is TGTGCCAGCAGCCCAGGGACAGCAGGGGGTGGCTACACCTTC.